These T cell receptor beta chains were read from a single sample in a study of shared clonotypes between healthy human individuals. Profiling relied on immunoSEQ multiplex PCR, and the TCRdb table lists in-frame clones only, not all of them. The table records 2 million to 2.5 million clones, approximately 93% of them present only once. Material for sequencing was naive CD4+ T cells from PBMCs. All receptors derive from a man younger than 35 in good health. Some clones in this sample may be carry-over from other donors' samples. CDR3s include the opening cysteine and the closing phenylalanine or tryptophan. A D gene is named only where the DNA matches it firmly. Some rows mark clone size as missing; the rest say once, few, many or name a class of expanded clone.

TRBD2	TRBJ2-3	TRBV27	-	TGTGCCAGCGCCCCCGGGACTAGGCTCACAGATACGCAGTATTTT	CASAPGTRLTDTQYF
-	TRBJ1-5	TRBV21-1	-	TGTGCCAGCAGCAAATTCGGCGGGGCCGATCAGCCCCAGCATTTT	CASSKFGGADQPQHF
TRBD2	TRBJ2-7	TRBV7-8	-	TGTGCCAGCAGCCCACTAGCGGGAGTGGGCGAGCAGTACTTC	CASSPLAGVGEQYF
TRBD2	TRBJ2-1	TRBV5-1	-	TGCGCCAGCAGCGTACGGACTAGCGGGCTCCATGAGCAGTTCTTC	CASSVRTSGLHEQFF
TRBD1	TRBJ2-1	TRBV28	-	TGTGCCAGCAGTCCCGGGACAGGGGGTTCGTTCTTC	CASSPGTGGSFF
TRBD1	TRBJ2-7	TRBV7-9	-	TGTGCCAGCAGCTTAGGGGGACAGGGCCACGAGCAGTACTTC	CASSLGGQGHEQYF
TRBD1	TRBJ1-4	TRBV2	-	TGTGCCAGCAGCCAGGGGGCGACTAATGAAAAACTGTTTTTT	CASSQGATNEKLFF
-	TRBJ2-1	TRBV7-9	-	TGTGCCAGCAGCTTACTCGAAGGCGGCAATGAGCAGTTCTTC	CASSLLEGGNEQFF
-	TRBJ1-1	TRBV29-1	-	TGCAGCGTTAGCAGGGGAGATTCAGAAGCTTTCTTT	CSVSRGDSEAFF
TRBD1	TRBJ2-4	TRBV5-4	-	TGTGCCAGCAGCCGACAGGGAAACATTCAGTACTTC	CASSRQGNIQYF
TRBD1	TRBJ2-1	TRBV28	-	TGTGCCAGCAGGCTTGGGACAGGTACCTACAATGAGCAGTTCTTC	CASRLGTGTYNEQFF
TRBD1	TRBJ1-2	TRBV5-4	-	TGTGCCAGCAGCCCTGGACAGGTGGGTGACTACACCTTC	CASSPGQVGDYTF
-	TRBJ2-1	TRBV9	-	TGTGCCAGCAGCCCCCAGGGGCGGAGCTCCTACAATGAGCAGTTCTTC	CASSPQGRSSYNEQFF
-	TRBJ1-2	TRBV10-3	-	TGTGCCATCGGGGGGGACACCTATGGCTACACCTTC	CAIGGDTYGYTF
-	TRBJ2-4	TRBV5-1	-	TGCGCCAGCAGCTACAGGGACTTCCCAGCCAAAAACATTCAGTACTTC	CASSYRDFPAKNIQYF
-	TRBJ1-2	TRBV7-2	-	TGTGCCAGCAGCTTGTCTCTTCCGAGACAGTCTGATGGCTACACCTTC	CASSLSLPRQSDGYTF
TRBD1	TRBJ2-7	TRBV15	-	TGTGCCACCAGCAGAGTCGGGACAGGGGGGCCCCTTGGGGAGCAGTACTTC	CATSRVGTGGPLGEQYF
-	TRBJ1-1	TRBV7-9	few	TGTGCCAGCAGCTTAGCGCTAGGGAAGATTGAAGCTTTCTTT	CASSLALGKIEAFF
-	TRBJ1-1	TRBV5-1	-	TGCGCCAGCAGCTTGGTTCCGGCCATGAACACTGAAGCTTTCTTT	CASSLVPAMNTEAFF
TRBD2	TRBJ2-7	TRBV2	-	TGTGCCAGCAGTGAAATGACTAGCGGGATGTCCTTC	CASSEMTSGMSF
-	TRBJ2-7	TRBV5-1	once	TGCGCCAGCAGCTTCGGGTTCGCCTACGAGCAGTACTTC	CASSFGFAYEQYF
-	TRBJ2-5	TRBV29-1	once	TGCAGCGCTCCCGGAGAGACCCAGTACTTC	CSAPGETQYF
-	TRBJ1-4	TRBV6-4	-	TGTGCCAGCAGTTCCACGGGTGCAACTAATGAAAAACTGTTTTTT	CASSSTGATNEKLFF
TRBD2	TRBJ2-7	TRBV2	-	TGTGCCAGCAGACCGGGACTAGCGGGGGTATCGCAGTACTTC	CASRPGLAGVSQYF
-	TRBJ2-1	TRBV5-1	-	TGCGCCAGCAGCTTGCGAAGGGGTTCCTACAATGAGCAGTTCTTC	CASSLRRGSYNEQFF
-	TRBJ1-5	TRBV30	few	TGTGCCTGGAGTAGCGGCAATTCCGGTGCACATCAGCATTTT	CAWSSGNSGAHQHF
TRBD1	TRBJ2-7	TRBV7-3	-	TGTGCCAGCAGCCACAACCGACAGGGGCCGCAACCCCACGAGCAGTACTTC	CASSHNRQGPQPHEQYF
TRBD1	TRBJ1-2	TRBV6-5	-	TGTGCCAGCAGTTCCCACGGGACAGGGAACTATGGCTACACCTTC	CASSSHGTGNYGYTF
-	TRBJ1-3	TRBV6-6	-	TGTGCCAGCAGTTCATCCGGCCGGGGAAGAAACACCATATATTTT	CASSSSGRGRNTIYF
-	TRBJ2-2	TRBV7-9	-	TGTGCCAGCAGTAGGACAGAAATTAACACCGGGGAGCTGTTTTTT	CASSRTEINTGELFF
-	TRBJ1-6	TRBV4-1	once	TGCGCCAGCAGCCAAGCCTTATTAAACTCACCCCTCCACTTT	CASSQALLNSPLHF
TRBD1	TRBJ2-7	TRBV7-9	-	TGTGCCAGCAGCTCGGGACAGGGAGGCTACGAGCAGTACTTC	CASSSGQGGYEQYF
-	TRBJ2-2	TRBV7-6	-	TGTGCCAGCAGCTACCAGGCCGGGGAGCTGTTTTTT	CASSYQAGELFF
TRBD2	TRBJ2-2	TRBV6-5	-	TGTGCCAGCAGTTACTCGTGGGAGGGCACCGGGGAGCTGTTTTTT	CASSYSWEGTGELFF
TRBD1	TRBJ1-1	TRBV5-1	-	TGCGCCAGCAGCGGGGGACAGGCAAGTCCTAGGACTGAAGCTTTCTTT	CASSGGQASPRTEAFF
-	TRBJ1-1	TRBV5-1	once	TGCGCCAGCAGCTTGAGAGGGACTAACACTGAAGCTTTCTTT	CASSLRGTNTEAFF
-	TRBJ1-1	TRBV4-1	few	TGCGCCAGCAGCCTCAACACTGAAGCTTTCTTT	CASSLNTEAFF
-	TRBJ2-2	TRBV2	-	TGTGCCAGCAGGTCAGCGGGGAACACCGGGGAGCTGTTTTTT	CASRSAGNTGELFF
TRBD1	TRBJ2-7	TRBV10-3	-	TGTGCCATCAGTCAATTCGGACAGGGTTTGTCCTACGAGCAGTACTTC	CAISQFGQGLSYEQYF
TRBD1	TRBJ1-4	TRBV28	-	TGTGCCAGCAGGCCGGGACAGGGGGCGGGAGCTGAAAAACTGTTTTTT	CASRPGQGAGAEKLFF
-	TRBJ1-2	TRBV5-6	once	TGTGCCAGCAGCTTGGTGGGCGGAGGGAACTATGGCTACACCTTC	CASSLVGGGNYGYTF
TRBD1	TRBJ2-5	TRBV7-6	-	TGTGCCAGCAGCTTAACAGGGACAGGGTCAGAGACCCAGTACTTC	CASSLTGTGSETQYF
-	TRBJ1-5	TRBV6-5	-	TGTGCCAGCAGTTACTCGAGGGTGGGCCCCCAGCATTTT	CASSYSRVGPQHF
-	TRBJ1-5	TRBV2	-	TGTGCCAGCAGTGATTGGGGGGACTATCAGCCCCAGCATTTT	CASSDWGDYQPQHF
TRBD2	TRBJ2-2	TRBV9	-	TGTGCCAGCAGCGTAGCCCTAGCGGAACCACCCGGGGAGCTGTTTTTT	CASSVALAEPPGELFF
-	TRBJ1-1	TRBV25-1	few	TGTGCCAGCCGATGGGCGCGGGACACTGAAGCTTTCTTT	CASRWARDTEAFF
-	TRBJ1-1	TRBV19	once	TGTGCCAGTACCCCCCCTGGCTCCAACACTGAAGCTTTCTTT	CASTPPGSNTEAFF
-	TRBJ2-7	TRBV4-2	-	TGTGCCAGCAGCCCCAGGGTAGGGGGTAGCTACGAGCAGTACTTC	CASSPRVGGSYEQYF
-	TRBJ2-7	TRBV2	-	TGTGCCAGCAGTGTAGAACAGGAAGCCTACGAGCAGTACTTC	CASSVEQEAYEQYF
-	TRBJ2-3	TRBV6-5	once	TGTGCCAGCAGTCAGGACTTAACAGATACGCAGTATTTT	CASSQDLTDTQYF
TRBD1	TRBJ2-7	TRBV10-3	-	TGTGCCATCAGTGCCAGGACAGGAGTTAACGAGCAGTACTTC	CAISARTGVNEQYF
-	TRBJ2-2	TRBV2	once	TGTGCCAGCAGTGAAGCCAGTACCGGGGAGCTGTTTTTT	CASSEASTGELFF
-	TRBJ1-2	TRBV25-1	-	TGTGCCAGCAGTGAACACGGAGCTAACTATGGCTACACCTTC	CASSEHGANYGYTF
TRBD2	TRBJ2-2	TRBV5-1	-	TGCGCCAGCAGCTTTAGCGGGAGCACGAACACCGGGGAGCTGTTTTTT	CASSFSGSTNTGELFF
-	TRBJ1-2	TRBV30	few	TGTGCCTGGAGTCTGTACCTCTATGGCTACACCTTC	CAWSLYLYGYTF
-	TRBJ2-1	TRBV5-1	-	TGCGCCAGCAGCTTGAAAGGGGCGGATAATGAGCAGTTCTTC	CASSLKGADNEQFF
-	TRBJ2-6	TRBV9	-	TGTGCCAGCAGCGTCCGTTCTGGGGCCAACGTCCTGACTTTC	CASSVRSGANVLTF
-	TRBJ1-1	TRBV7-9	few	TGTGCCAGCAGCTACTACTCTGGCACTGAAGCTTTCTTT	CASSYYSGTEAFF